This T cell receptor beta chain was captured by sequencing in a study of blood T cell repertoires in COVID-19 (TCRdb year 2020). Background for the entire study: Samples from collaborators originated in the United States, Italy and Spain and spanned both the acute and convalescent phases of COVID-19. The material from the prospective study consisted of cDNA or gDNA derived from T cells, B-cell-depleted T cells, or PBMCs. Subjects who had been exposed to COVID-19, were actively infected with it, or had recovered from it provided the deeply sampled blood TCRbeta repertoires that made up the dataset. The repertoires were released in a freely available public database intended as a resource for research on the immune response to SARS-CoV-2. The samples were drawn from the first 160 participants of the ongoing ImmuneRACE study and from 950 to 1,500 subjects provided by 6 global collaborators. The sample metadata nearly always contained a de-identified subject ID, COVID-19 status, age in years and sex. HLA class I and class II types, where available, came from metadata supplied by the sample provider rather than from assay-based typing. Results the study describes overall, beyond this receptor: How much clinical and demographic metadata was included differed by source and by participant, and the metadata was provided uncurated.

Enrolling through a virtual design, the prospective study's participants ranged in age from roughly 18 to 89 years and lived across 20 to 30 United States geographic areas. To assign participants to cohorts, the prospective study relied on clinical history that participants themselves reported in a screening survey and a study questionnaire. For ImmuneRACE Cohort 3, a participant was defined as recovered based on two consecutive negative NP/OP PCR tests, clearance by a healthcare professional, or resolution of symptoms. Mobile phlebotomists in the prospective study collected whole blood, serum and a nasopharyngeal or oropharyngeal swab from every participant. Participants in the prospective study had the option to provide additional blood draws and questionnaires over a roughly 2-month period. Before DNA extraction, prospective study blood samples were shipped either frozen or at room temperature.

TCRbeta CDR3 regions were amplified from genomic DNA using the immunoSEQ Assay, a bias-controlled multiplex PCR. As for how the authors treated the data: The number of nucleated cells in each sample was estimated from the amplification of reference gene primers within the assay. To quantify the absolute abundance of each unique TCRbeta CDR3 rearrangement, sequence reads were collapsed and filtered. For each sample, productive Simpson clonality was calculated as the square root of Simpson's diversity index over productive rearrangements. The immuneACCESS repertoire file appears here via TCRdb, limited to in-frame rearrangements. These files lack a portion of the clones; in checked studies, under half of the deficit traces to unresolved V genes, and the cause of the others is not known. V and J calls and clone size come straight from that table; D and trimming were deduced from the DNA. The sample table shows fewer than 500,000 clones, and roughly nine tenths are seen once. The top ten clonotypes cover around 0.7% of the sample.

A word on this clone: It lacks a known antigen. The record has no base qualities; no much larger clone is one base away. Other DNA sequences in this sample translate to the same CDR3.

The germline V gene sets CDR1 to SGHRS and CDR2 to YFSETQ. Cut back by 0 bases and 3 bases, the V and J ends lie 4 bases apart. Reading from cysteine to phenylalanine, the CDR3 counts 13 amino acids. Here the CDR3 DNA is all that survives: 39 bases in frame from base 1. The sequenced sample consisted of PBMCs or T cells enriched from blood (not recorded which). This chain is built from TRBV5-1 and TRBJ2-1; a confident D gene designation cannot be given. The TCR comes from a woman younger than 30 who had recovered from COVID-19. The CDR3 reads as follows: CASSLGSYNEQFF. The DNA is TGCGCCAGCAGCTTGGGCAGCTACAATGAGCAGTTCTTC.